The sample holds many counts of the clone carrying this T cell receptor (beta chain). The data were taken from a study of T cells after yellow fever vaccination. This CDR3 has 14 residues. The V segment lost 6 bases and the J segment 3 bases; nucleotides outside the gene matches: 3. A universal primer site and UMIs were added as TCR cDNA was made by 5'RACE template switching. TCRdb redid the calling of the 5' RACE reads with MiXCR, one entry per CDR3 protein. The table shows about 300,000 distinct CDR3 sequences, with approximately 7% occurring only once. The specimen was PBMCs, collected around 45 days after the first yellow fever vaccination. This rearrangement joins TRBV12-3 or TRBV12-4 to TRBJ1-5, with 9 nucleotides matching TRBD1. This sequence was found in a man between 18 and 29 years old who received the YFV17D yellow fever vaccine. The CDR3 region has the DNA TGTGCCAGCAGGGGACAGGGCGACAATCAGCCCCAGCATTTT. This gives the protein CASRGQGDNQPQHF.